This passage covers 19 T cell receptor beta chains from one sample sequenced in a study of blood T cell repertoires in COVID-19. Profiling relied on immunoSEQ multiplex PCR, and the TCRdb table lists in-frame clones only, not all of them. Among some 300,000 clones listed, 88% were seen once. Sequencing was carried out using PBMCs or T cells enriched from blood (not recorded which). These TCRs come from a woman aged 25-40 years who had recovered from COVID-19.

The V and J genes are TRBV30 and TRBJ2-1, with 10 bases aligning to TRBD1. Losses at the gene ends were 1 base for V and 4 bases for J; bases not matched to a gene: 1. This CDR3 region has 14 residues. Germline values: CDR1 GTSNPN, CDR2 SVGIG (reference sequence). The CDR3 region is CAWSGTGGYNEQFF. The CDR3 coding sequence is TGTGCCTGGAGTGGGACAGGGGGATACAATGAGCAGTTCTTC.

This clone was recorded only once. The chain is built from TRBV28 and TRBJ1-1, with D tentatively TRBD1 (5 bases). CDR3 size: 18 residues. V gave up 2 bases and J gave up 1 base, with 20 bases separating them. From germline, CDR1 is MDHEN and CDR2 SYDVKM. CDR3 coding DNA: TGTGCCAGCAGTTTACCCCATTGGGCAGGGTACACGAACACTGAAGCTTTCTTT. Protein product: CASSLPHWAGYTNTEAFF.

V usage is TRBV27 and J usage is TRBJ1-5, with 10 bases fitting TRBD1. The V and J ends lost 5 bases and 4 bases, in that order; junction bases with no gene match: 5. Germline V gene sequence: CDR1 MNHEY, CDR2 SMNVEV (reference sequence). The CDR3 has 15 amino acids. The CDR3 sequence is CASSPRTGGNQPQHF. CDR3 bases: TGTGCCAGCAGTCCCAGGACAGGGGGTAATCAGCCCCAGCATTTT.

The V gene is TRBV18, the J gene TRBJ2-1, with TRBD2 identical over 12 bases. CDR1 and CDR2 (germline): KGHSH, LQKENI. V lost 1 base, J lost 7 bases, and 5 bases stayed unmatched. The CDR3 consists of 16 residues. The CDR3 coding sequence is TGTGCCAGCTCACCACTTCTAGCGGGGGGGATAAATGAGCAGTTCTTC. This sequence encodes CASSPLLAGGINEQFF. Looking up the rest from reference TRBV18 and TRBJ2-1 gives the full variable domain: NAGVMQNPRHLVRRRGQEARLRCSPMKGHSHVYWYRQLPEEGLKFMVYLQKENIIDESGMPKERFSAEFPKEGPSILRIQQVVRGDSAAYFCASSPLLAGGINEQFFGPGTRLTVL.

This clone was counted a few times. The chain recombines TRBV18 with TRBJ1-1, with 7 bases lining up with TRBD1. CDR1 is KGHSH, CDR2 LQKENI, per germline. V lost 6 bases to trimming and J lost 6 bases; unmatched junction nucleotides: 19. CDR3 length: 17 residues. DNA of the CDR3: TGTGCCAGCTCCCTAACGGCGGCAGGGGGTTTAGGTTCTGAAGCTTTCTTT. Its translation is CASSLTAAGGLGSEAFF.

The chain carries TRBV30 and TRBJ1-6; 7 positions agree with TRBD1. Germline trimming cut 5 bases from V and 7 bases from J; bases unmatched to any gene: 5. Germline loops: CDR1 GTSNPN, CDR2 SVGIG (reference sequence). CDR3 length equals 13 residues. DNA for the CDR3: TGTGCCTGGTCGGGACAGATAAATTCACCCCTCCACTTT. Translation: CAWSGQINSPLHF.

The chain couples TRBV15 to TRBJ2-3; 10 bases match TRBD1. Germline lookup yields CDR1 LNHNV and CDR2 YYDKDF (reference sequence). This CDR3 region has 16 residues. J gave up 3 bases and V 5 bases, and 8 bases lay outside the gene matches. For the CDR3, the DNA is TGTGCCACCAGCGCCCGTCGGACAGGGGGGACAGATACGCAGTATTTT. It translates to CATSARRTGGTDTQYF.

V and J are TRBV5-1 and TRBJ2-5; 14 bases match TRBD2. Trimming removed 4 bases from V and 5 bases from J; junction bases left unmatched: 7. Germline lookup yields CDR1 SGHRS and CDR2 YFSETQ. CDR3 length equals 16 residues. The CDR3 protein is CASSTGLAGARETQYF. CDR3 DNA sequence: TGCGCCAGCAGCACGGGACTAGCGGGAGCTCGGGAGACCCAGTACTTC.

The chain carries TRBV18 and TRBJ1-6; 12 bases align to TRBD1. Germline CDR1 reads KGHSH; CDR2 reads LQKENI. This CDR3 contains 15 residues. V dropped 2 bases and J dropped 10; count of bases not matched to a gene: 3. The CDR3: CASSPRDRGPSPLHF. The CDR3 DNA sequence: TGTGCCAGCTCACCAAGGGACAGGGGGCCCTCACCCCTCCACTTT.

CDR3 sequence reads: CASSQGPGAPLNEQFF. The DNA of the CDR3 is TGTGCCAGCAGCCAAGGACCCGGAGCCCCTTTAAATGAGCAGTTCTTC. The chain is built from TRBV3-1 (or the pseudogene TRBV3-2) and TRBJ2-1; D is undetermined. The V end lost 1 base, the J end lost 7 bases, and 17 bases lay between the germline ends. CDR1 LGHDT and CDR2 YNNKEL come from the germline V gene (reference sequence). This CDR3 contains 16 residues.

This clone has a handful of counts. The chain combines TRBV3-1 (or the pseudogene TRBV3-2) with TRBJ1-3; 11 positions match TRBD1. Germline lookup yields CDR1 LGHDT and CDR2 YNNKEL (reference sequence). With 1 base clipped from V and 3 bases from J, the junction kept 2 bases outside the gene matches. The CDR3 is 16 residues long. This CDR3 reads CASSQGTGGLGNTIYF. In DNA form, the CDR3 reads TGTGCCAGCAGCCAAGGGACAGGGGGCCTTGGAAACACCATATATTTT.

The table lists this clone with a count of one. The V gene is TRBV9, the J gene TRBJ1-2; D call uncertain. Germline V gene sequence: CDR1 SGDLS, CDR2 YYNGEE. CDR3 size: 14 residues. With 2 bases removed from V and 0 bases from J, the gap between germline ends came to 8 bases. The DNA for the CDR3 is TGTGCCAGCAGCGTTGGCAGGTCTAACTATGGCTACACCTTC. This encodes CASSVGRSNYGYTF. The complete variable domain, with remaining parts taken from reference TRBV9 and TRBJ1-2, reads DSGVTQTPKHLITATGQRVTLRCSPRSGDLSVYWYQQSLDQGLQFLIQYYNGEERAKGNILERFSAQQFPDLHSELNLSSLELGDSALYFCASSVGRSNYGYTFGSGTRLTVV.

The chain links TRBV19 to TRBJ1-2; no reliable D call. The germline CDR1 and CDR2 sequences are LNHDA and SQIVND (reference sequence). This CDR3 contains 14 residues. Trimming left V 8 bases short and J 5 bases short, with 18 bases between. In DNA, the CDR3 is TGTGCCAGTCGTTTAGGCAGCAGCGGGTATGGCTACACCTTC. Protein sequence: CASRLGSSGYGYTF.

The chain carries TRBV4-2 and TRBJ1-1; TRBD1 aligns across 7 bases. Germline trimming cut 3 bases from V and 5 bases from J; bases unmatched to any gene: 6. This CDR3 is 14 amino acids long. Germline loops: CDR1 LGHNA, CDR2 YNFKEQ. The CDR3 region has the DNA TGTGCCAGCAGCCAGCCGACAGGGAGGACTGAAGCTTTCTTT. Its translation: CASSQPTGRTEAFF.

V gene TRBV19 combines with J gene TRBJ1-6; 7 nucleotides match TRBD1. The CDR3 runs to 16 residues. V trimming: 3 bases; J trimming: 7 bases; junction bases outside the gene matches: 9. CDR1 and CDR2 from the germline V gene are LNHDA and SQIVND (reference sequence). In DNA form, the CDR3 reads TGTGCCAGTAGTATTCCCACCGGGACAGAGAATTCACCCCTCCACTTT. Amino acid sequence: CASSIPTGTENSPLHF.

For the CDR3, the DNA is TGTGCCAGCAGTCCCGACGACAGGGGGACCTATGGCTACACCTTC. Protein product: CASSPDDRGTYGYTF. This chain connects TRBV6-5 to TRBJ1-2; 9 bases align to TRBD1. The CDR3 has 15 amino acids. Germline trimming cut 5 bases from V and 4 bases from J; bases unmatched to any gene: 8. Germline CDR1 reads MNHEY; CDR2 reads SVGAGI.

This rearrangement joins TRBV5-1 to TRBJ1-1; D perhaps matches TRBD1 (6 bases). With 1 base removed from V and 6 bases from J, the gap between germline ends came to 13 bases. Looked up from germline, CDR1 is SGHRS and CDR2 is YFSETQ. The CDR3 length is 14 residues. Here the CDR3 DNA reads TGCGCCAGCAGCTTGCAAGGGGGTAGGTCTGAAGCTTTCTTT. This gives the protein CASSLQGGRSEAFF. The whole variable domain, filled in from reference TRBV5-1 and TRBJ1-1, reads KAGVTQTPRYLIKTRGQQVTLSCSPISGHRSVSWYQQTPGQGLQFLFEYFSETQRNKGNFPGRFSGRQFSNSRSEMNVSTLELGDSALYLCASSLQGGRSEAFFGQGTRLTVV.

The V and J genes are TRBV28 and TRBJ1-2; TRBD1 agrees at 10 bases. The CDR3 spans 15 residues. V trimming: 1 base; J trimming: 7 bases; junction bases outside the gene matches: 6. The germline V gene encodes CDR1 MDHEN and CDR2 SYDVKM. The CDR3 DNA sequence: TGTGCCAGCAGTTTATATGGGGGGACAGGGGCTGGCTACACCTTC. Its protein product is CASSLYGGTGAGYTF.

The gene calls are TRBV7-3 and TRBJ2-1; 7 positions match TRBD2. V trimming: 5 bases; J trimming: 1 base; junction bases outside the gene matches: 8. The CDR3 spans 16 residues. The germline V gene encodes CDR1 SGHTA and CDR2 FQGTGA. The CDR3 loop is CASSQGGSGSYNEQFF. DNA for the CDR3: TGTGCCAGCAGCCAGGGCGGGAGTGGGTCCTACAATGAGCAGTTCTTC.